This T cell receptor beta chain was sequenced for a study of technical replicates of blood from a few donors. Germline-derived CDR1 and CDR2 are MNHEY and SVGAGI. The V end was cut by 4 bases, the J end by 4 bases, with 8 bases between. The CDR3 is 12 residues long. Measured with immunoSEQ multiplex PCR; TCRdb has only the in-frame clones, and not every one. The table lists approximately 100,000 clones, 96% of them singletons, with 0.21% in the top ten. Sample: T cells isolated from PBMCs. The V and J genes are TRBV6-5 and TRBJ2-7; D not resolved. This TCR derives from a human donor in good health. The CDR3 nucleotides read TGTGCCAGCAGTTCGCATCGGTACGAGCAGTACTTC. It translates to CASSSHRYEQYF.